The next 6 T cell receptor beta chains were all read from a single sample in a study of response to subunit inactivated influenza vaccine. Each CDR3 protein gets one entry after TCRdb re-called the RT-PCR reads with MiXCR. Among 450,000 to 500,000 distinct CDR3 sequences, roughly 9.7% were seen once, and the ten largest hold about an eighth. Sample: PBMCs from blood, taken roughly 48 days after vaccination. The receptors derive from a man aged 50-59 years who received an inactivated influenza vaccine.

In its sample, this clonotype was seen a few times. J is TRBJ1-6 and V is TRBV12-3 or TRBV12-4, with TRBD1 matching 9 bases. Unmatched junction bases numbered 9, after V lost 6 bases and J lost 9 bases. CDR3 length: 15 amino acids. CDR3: CASSQGGQGFSPLHF. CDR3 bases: TGTGCCAGCAGCCAAGGGGGACAGGGTTTTTCACCCCTCCACTTT.

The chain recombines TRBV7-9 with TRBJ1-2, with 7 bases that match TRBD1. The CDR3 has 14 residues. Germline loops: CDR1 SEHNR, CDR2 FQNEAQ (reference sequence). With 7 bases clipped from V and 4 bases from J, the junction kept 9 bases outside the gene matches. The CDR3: CASIVTGKRYGYTF. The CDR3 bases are TGTGCCAGCATCGTGACAGGGAAGCGCTATGGCTACACCTTC.

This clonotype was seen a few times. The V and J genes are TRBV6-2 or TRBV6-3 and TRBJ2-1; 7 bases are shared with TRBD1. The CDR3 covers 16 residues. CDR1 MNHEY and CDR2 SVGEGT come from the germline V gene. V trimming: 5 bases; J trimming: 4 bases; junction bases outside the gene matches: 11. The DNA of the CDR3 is TGTGCCAGCAGTCACAGGGGTCGCATTAAATACAATGAGCAGTTCTTC. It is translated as CASSHRGRIKYNEQFF.

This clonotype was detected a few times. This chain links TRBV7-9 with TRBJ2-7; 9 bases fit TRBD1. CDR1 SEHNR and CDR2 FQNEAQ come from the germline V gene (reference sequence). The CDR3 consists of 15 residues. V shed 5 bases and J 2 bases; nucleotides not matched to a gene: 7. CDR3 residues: CASSTPGQGPYEQYF. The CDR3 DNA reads TGTGCCAGCAGCACGCCGGGACAGGGCCCCTACGAGCAGTACTTC.

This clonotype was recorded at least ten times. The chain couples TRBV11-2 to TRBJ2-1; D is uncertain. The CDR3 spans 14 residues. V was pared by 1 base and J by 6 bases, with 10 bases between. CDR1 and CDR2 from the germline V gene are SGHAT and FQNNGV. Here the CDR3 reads CASSLAYWRNEQFF. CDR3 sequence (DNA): TGTGCCAGCAGCTTAGCGTACTGGCGCAATGAGCAGTTCTTC. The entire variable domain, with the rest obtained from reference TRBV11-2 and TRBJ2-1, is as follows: EAGVAQSPRYKIIEKRQSVAFWCNPISGHATLYWYQQILGQGPKLLIQFQNNGVVDDSQLPKDRFSAERLKGVDSTLKIQPAKLEDSAVYLCASSLAYWRNEQFFGPGTRLTVL.

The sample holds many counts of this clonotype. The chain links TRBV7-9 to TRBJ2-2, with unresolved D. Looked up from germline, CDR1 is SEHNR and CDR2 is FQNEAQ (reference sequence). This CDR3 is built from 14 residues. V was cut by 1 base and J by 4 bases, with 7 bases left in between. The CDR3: CASSLDRLTGELFF. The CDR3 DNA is TGTGCCAGCAGCTTAGATCGACTCACCGGGGAGCTGTTTTTT.